These 3 T cell receptor beta chains were sequenced from one sample in a study of cytomegalovirus exposure and HLA in healthy donors. PCR was performed using 60 Vbeta and 13 Jbeta primers. Sequencing used immunoSEQ multiplex PCR; TCRdb keeps in-frame clones, though not all of them. The sample has fewer than 250,000 clones; 81% are singletons. Sequencing was done on a sample of PBMCs. These receptors were collected from a man aged 35-49 years in good health and CMV-seropositive.

The chain recombines TRBV5-4 with TRBJ1-1; D uncertain. The germline V and J ends were trimmed by 2 bases and 3 bases, with 8 bases remaining between them. Germline V gene sequence: CDR1 SGHNT, CDR2 YYREEE (reference sequence). CDR3 length: 13 amino acids. The DNA of the CDR3 is TGTGCCAGCAGCTTTCCGGGAGACACTGAAGCTTTCTTT. Encoded protein: CASSFPGDTEAFF.

This clone has a single count. CDR3 nucleotide sequence: TGTGCCAGCAGCTTGTCGGGATTAACCCACAATGAGCAGTTCTTC. This encodes CASSLSGLTHNEQFF. The genes are TRBV5-5 and TRBJ2-1; D may be TRBD2 (5 bases). Per germline, CDR1 SGHKS and CDR2 YYEKEE (reference sequence). The CDR3 totals 15 residues. V lost 1 base and J 5 bases, leaving 13 bases between the germline ends.

The rearrangement uses TRBV7-3 and TRBJ2-6, with D maybe TRBD1 (6 bases). Germline assignment: CDR1 SGHTA and CDR2 FQGTGA. The CDR3 length is 16 residues. Trimming took 5 bases from V and 0 from J, leaving 11 bases between them. CDR3 loop: CASSTNRDSGANVLTF. As DNA, the CDR3 is TGTGCCAGCAGCACCAACAGGGACTCTGGGGCCAACGTCCTGACTTTC.